The count of the clone carrying this T cell receptor beta chain is one. At one boundary the junction diverges from the germline segment, which might be a read error. TCRdb passed the RT-PCR reads through MiXCR, listing each CDR3 protein once. The sample includes around 650,000 distinct CDR3 sequences, approximately 14% of them seen just once. The sample belongs to a study of response to subunit inactivated influenza vaccine. Germline CDR1 is DFQATT and CDR2 is SNEGSKA (reference sequence). The CDR3 loop spans 13 amino acids. The V gene is TRBV20-1, the J gene TRBJ1-5; no clear D gene. The starting material was PBMCs from blood, obtained 11 to 12 days after vaccination. This receptor was obtained from a man between 50 and 59 years old who received an inactivated influenza vaccine. CDR3 DNA: TGCAGTGCTATGTACGGTAGCAATCTGCCCCAGCATTTT. Encoded protein: CSAMYGSNLPQHF.